These 2 T cell receptor beta chains came from one sample sequenced in a study of CD8 T cells in ankylosing spondylitis (TCRdb year 2017). The paper as a whole reports these results and caveats: Blood from ankylosing spondylitis patients appeared to be characterized by a TCR beta motif made up of about 8 highly homologous amino acid variants.

These TCRs' antigens remain unknown. Receptor amplification or capture employed 5' RACE. The reads were generated on an Illumina HiSeq 2500. TCRdb ran its own pipeline on the public reads, namely fastp trimming at Q25 and MiXCR clone calling, and kept in-frame beta chains. One record per CDR3 amino acid sequence lists the most common genes and DNA. For this sample the table gives 390,000 or so distinct CDR3 sequences, of which about 20% were detected only once. Less than 20% of the sample rests with the top ten. The source material was blood, either unsorted or a sorted T cell fraction (not recorded which). The receptors originated from a male donor with ankylosing spondylitis.

This chain connects TRBV18 to TRBJ2-5; the D gene is possibly TRBD1 (5 bases). Trimming shortened V by 2 bases and J by 1 base, and 11 bases separated the two germline ends. The CDR3 has 15 residues. The germline V gene encodes CDR1 KGHSH and CDR2 LQKENI. CDR3: CASSPSAGFQETQYF. The CDR3 DNA sequence: TGTGCCAGCTCACCATCCGCAGGGTTCCAAGAGACCCAGTACTTC.

Only a few counts were recorded for this clonotype. The rearrangement links TRBV7-9 to TRBJ2-3; the D is unclear. Germline CDR1 SEHNR, CDR2 FQNEAQ (reference sequence). The CDR3 has 13 amino acids. Trimming took off 3 bases at V and 5 bases at J, with 9 bases between the two ends. Here the CDR3 reads CASSFSAVDTQYF. The CDR3 coding sequence is TGTGCCAGCAGCTTTTCGGCGGTAGATACGCAGTATTTT.